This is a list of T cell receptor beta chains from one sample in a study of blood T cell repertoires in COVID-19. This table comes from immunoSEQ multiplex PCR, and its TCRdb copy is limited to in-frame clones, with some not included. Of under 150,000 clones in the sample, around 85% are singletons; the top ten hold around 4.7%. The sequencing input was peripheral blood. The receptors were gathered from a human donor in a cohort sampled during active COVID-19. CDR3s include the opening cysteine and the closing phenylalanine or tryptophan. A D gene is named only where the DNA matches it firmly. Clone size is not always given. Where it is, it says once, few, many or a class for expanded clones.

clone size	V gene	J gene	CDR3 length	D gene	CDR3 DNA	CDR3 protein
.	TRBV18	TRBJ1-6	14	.	TGTGCCAGCTCACCGGCACAGGTCGGTTCACCCCTCCACTTT	CASSPAQVGSPLHF
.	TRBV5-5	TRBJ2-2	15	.	TGTGCCAGCTCCCCCAGGGGTATAGTCACCGGGGAGCTGTTTTTT	CASSPRGIVTGELFF
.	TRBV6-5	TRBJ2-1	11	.	TGTGCCAGCAGGCTAGGCGATGAGCAGTTCTTC	CASRLGDEQFF
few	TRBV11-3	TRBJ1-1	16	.	TGTGCCAGCAGCTTATCTAATACAGGGAGAGGCACTGAAGCTTTCTTT	CASSLSNTGRGTEAFF
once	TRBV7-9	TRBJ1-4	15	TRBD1	TGTGCCAGCAGCCCACGGACAGGGGGCAGTGAAAAACTGTTTTTT	CASSPRTGGSEKLFF
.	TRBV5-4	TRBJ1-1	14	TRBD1	TGTGCCAGCAGCCGCGGGGACAGGAACACTGAAGCTTTCTTT	CASSRGDRNTEAFF
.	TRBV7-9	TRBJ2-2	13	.	TGTGCCAGCAGCCCACAGAACACCGGGGAGCTGTTTTTT	CASSPQNTGELFF
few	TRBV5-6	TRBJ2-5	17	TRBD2	TGTGCCAGCAGTCACCTCGGGCTAGCGGGTTCCCAAGAGACCCAGTACTTC	CASSHLGLAGSQETQYF
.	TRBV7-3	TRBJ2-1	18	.	TGTGCCAGCAGCTTATCTCTCGGGCGGGGAGATTCCTACAATGAGCAGTTCTTC	CASSLSLGRGDSYNEQFF
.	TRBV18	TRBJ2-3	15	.	TGTGCCAGCTCACCACCGGAGAGGCAAAGGAATACGCAGTATTTT	CASSPPERQRNTQYF
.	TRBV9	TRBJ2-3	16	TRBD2	TGTGCCAGCAGCGCCCGTAGCGGGGACCCCACAGATACGCAGTATTTT	CASSARSGDPTDTQYF
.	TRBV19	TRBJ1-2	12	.	TGTGCCAGTATACGCAAGCCCTATGGCTACACCTTC	CASIRKPYGYTF
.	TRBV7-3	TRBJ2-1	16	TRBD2	TGTGCCAGCAGCCCGGTTTGGGCGGGGGGTTACAATGAGCAGTTCTTC	CASSPVWAGGYNEQFF
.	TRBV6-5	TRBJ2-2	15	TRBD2	TGTGCCAGCAGGACTAGCGGGGGGGCGGACGGGGAGCTGTTTTTT	CASRTSGGADGELFF
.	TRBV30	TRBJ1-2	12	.	TGTGCCTGGACCGCACGAACAGGGGGCTACACCTTC	CAWTARTGGYTF
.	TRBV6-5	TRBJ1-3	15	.	TGTGCCAGCAGTCTACAGGGCTTGTCCGGAAACACCATATATTTT	CASSLQGLSGNTIYF
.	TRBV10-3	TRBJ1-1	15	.	TGTGCCATCAGTGAGGGTCTGGGGGCGCCCACTGAAGCTTTCTTT	CAISEGLGAPTEAFF
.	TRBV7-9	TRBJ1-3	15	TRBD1	TGTGCCAGCAGCTTAGGGCAGGGGGCTGGAAACACCATATATTTT	CASSLGQGAGNTIYF
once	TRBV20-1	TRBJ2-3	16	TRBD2	TGCAGTGCTAGTGGACTAGCGGGAGTGATGGCAGATACGCAGTATTTT	CSASGLAGVMADTQYF
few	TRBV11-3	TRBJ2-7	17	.	TGTGCCAGCAGCTTAGCTTGGTACTCTTACTACTCCTACGAGCAGTACTTC	CASSLAWYSYYSYEQYF
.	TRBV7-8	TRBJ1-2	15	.	TGTGCCAGCAGCTTAGAGGCAGGTGTAAACTATGGCTACACCTTC	CASSLEAGVNYGYTF
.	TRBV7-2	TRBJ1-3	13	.	TGTGCCAGCAGCTTGAGGGCTGGAAACACCATATATTTT	CASSLRAGNTIYF
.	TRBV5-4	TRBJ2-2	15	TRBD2	TGTGCCAGCAGCATGCGGGGGGCGGTCACCGGGGAGCTGTTTTTT	CASSMRGAVTGELFF
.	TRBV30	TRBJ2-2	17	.	TGTGCCTGGAGTGACGTTCGACATAGTACGAACACCGGGGAGCTGTTTTTT	CAWSDVRHSTNTGELFF
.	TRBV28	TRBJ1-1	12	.	TGTGCCAGCAGCGATAGAAACACTGAAGCTTTCTTT	CASSDRNTEAFF
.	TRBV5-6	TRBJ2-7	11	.	TGTGCCAGCAGCACAGCCTACGAGCAGTACTTC	CASSTAYEQYF
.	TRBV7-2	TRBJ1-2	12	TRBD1	TGTGCCAGCAGCCCCCCAGGGGGAGGCTACACCTTC	CASSPPGGGYTF
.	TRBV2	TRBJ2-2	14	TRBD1	TGTGCCAGCTCGGACAGGCCGAACACCGGGGAGCTGTTTTTT	CASSDRPNTGELFF
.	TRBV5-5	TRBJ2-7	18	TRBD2	TGTGCCAGCAGCTCAGACCCGGGACTAGCGGGCTACAGGGGGAGGCAGTACTTC	CASSSDPGLAGYRGRQYF
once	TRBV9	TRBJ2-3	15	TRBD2	TGTGCCAGCAGCGTAGAAGCGGGAGGCACAGATACGCAGTATTTT	CASSVEAGGTDTQYF
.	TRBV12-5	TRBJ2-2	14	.	TGTGCTAGTGGTTTGCACAGGGTTGGCGGGGAGCTGTTTTTT	CASGLHRVGGELFF
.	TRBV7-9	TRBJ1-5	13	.	TGTGCCAGCTCCTCGGGGGAGGGTCAGCCCCAGCATTTT	CASSSGEGQPQHF
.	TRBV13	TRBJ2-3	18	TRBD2	TGTGCCAGCAGCTTAGACCTAGCGGGTACCACTAGCACAGATACGCAGTATTTT	CASSLDLAGTTSTDTQYF
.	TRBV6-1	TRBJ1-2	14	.	TGTGCCAGCAGTGATCAAATCCGCAGCGATGGCTACACCTTC	CASSDQIRSDGYTF
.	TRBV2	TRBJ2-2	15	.	TGTGCCAGCAAGGGGTTGTTACGTAACACCGGGGAGCTGTTTTTT	CASKGLLRNTGELFF
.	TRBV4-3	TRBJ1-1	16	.	TGCGCCAGCAGCCAAGATTCTAACCCCTCGGGCACTGAAGCTTTCTTT	CASSQDSNPSGTEAFF
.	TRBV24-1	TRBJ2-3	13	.	TGTGCCACCAGTGATGGCGGGCGGGATACGCAGTATTTT	CATSDGGRDTQYF
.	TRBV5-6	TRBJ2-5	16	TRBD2	TGTGCCAGCAGTTCACCTCTAGCGGGAGGTTCCGGGACCCAGTACTTC	CASSSPLAGGSGTQYF
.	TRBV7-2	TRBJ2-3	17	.	TGTGCCAGCAGCCCGGTCCCGGTGGGGGGAGCCACAGATACGCAGTATTTT	CASSPVPVGGATDTQYF
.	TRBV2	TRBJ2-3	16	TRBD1	TGTGCCAGCAGTGAAGGGACAGGGTTTAGCACAGATACGCAGTATTTT	CASSEGTGFSTDTQYF
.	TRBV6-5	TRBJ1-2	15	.	TGTGCCAGCAGACAAAACCACCAGGGGAACTATGGCTACACCTTC	CASRQNHQGNYGYTF
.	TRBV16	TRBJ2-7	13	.	TGTGCCAGCAGCCAGGAGGGCTCCTACGAGCAGTACTTC	CASSQEGSYEQYF